This TCR beta chain was sequenced for a study of patients and donors after allogeneic stem cell transplantation. TCRdb processed the RT-PCR reads anew with MiXCR; each CDR3 protein has one entry. Of about a million distinct CDR3 sequences in the sample, more than 15% were seen once. This clonotype was counted between two and nine times. Germline V gene data show CDR1 as MNHNS and CDR2 as SASEGT. The V end was cut by 10 bases, the J end by 8 bases, with 23 bases between. The CDR3 has 14 amino acids. The clonotype was recovered from a human donor who was either an allogeneic HSCT recipient or a stem cell or donor lymphocyte infusion donor (not recorded which). It is not recorded whose cells these are; they may come from a transplant donor. The chain couples TRBV6-1 to TRBJ1-2, with no clear D. Sequenced material: blood, either unsorted or a sorted T cell fraction (not recorded which). CDR3 amino acids: CATRLSRPVRGYTF. CDR3 DNA sequence: TGTGCCACCCGATTAAGTAGGCCCGTAAGAGGCTACACCTTC.